This paragraph covers one T cell receptor (beta chain) sequence. The antigen is not known. 5'RACE template switching produced TCR cDNA carrying a universal primer site and UMIs. TCRdb analysed the 5' RACE reads with MiXCR anew, one entry per CDR3 protein. The data show 450,000 to 550,000 distinct CDR3 sequences, about 19% seen once. This sample was taken from a study of T cells after yellow fever vaccination. Study-level findings and limits: Only a minor proportion of clonotypes was detected across both CD4 and CD8 compartments. A weaker but faster secondary response was observed, peaking on day 5 versus 15.

The CDR3 contains 15 residues. Germline lookup yields CDR1 SQVTM and CDR2 ANQGSEA. V was pared by 7 bases and J by 2 bases, with 10 bases of the junction left unmatched. The rearrangement joins TRBV29-1 to TRBJ2-3, with 9 bases matching TRBD2. This material consisted of PBMCs, taken 15 days after the yellow fever booster vaccination. The TCR was taken from a man aged 25-45 years who received the YFV17D yellow fever vaccine. For the CDR3, the DNA is TGCAGCGACGTGGTGCCTAGCGGGATCACAGATACGCAGTATTTT. This gives the protein CSDVVPSGITDTQYF.